The entry below gives a single T cell receptor (beta chain) sequence along with its context. Its antigen is currently unknown. TCRdb's copy holds only in-frame clones and misses some; the assay was immunoSEQ multiplex PCR. The sample holds roughly 97,000 clones, around 91% seen once. The record originates from a study of T cell responses to AZD1222 COVID-19 vaccine. The V end was cut by 4 bases, the J end by 2 bases, with 13 bases between. CDR1 and CDR2 (germline): SGHDT, YYEEEE. This CDR3 has 14 residues. Study-wide points: As reported, nearly half of all spike-specific TCRs target variant regions that are unmutated. The donor cohort was predominantly white British with a female majority, and clonal diversity may have been underestimated.

Sequenced here: peripheral blood, sampled on day 0 of AZD1222 vaccination. The sequence derives from an adult in good health. This sequence joins TRBV5-6 and TRBJ2-7, with D maybe TRBD2 (7 bases). Written as DNA, the CDR3 is TGTGCCAGCAGCGGAGGGGGGGGACCCTACGAGCAGTACTTC. Residues: CASSGGGGPYEQYF.